One and the same sample provided the 9 T cell receptor beta chains below, sequenced in a study of T cells in Graves' hyperthyroidism and ophthalmopathy. RNA transcripts gave rise to amplified TCR beta CDR3 regions. The HTBI primer set drove a first-round RT-PCR of the TCR CDR3. MiXCR was run by TCRdb on the multiplex PCR reads, yielding one entry per CDR3 protein. The data show about 640,000 distinct CDR3 sequences, with about 14% seen just once and roughly an eighth held by the top ten. Sequencing was performed on blood. These receptors originate from a woman between 45 and 60 years old with Graves' ophthalmopathy.

The chain links TRBV20-1 to TRBJ2-3; the D is unclear. The CDR3 is made up of 14 amino acids. The V end was cut by 3 bases, the J end by 0 bases, with 10 bases between. Germline V gene lookup returns CDR1 DFQATT and CDR2 SNEGSKA (reference sequence). CDR3 sequence reads: CSASSDPSTDTQYF. In DNA form, the CDR3 reads TGCAGTGCTAGTAGTGATCCTAGCACAGATACGCAGTATTTT.

The gene calls are TRBV7-3 and TRBJ2-1, with 7 bases identical to TRBD2. Germline CDR1 SGHTA, CDR2 FQGTGA. This CDR3 is 16 amino acids long. V trimming: 1 base; J trimming: 2 bases; junction bases outside the gene matches: 5. In DNA, the CDR3 is TGTGCCAGCAGCTTAAGCCTAGCGGATACCTACAATGAGCAGTTCTTC. Translating gives CASSLSLADTYNEQFF.

This sequence joins TRBV4-1 and TRBJ1-5; unclear D gene. This CDR3 is 13 amino acids long. Germline CDR1 MGHRA, CDR2 YSYEKL. V dropped 2 bases and J dropped 0 bases, with 2 bases sitting between them. The CDR3: CASSQHSNQPQHF. The CDR3, as DNA: TGCGCCAGCAGCCAACATAGCAATCAGCCCCAGCATTTT.

Here the CDR3 reads CASSLRLAGGSETQYF. CDR3 bases: TGTGCCAGCAGCCTACGACTAGCGGGAGGGTCAGAGACCCAGTACTTC. The chain employs TRBV3-1 and TRBJ2-5; TRBD2 matches 14 bases. Germline loops: CDR1 LGHDT, CDR2 YNNKEL (reference sequence). This CDR3 spans 16 amino acids. V trimming: 4 bases; J trimming: 4 bases; junction bases outside the gene matches: 5.

The CDR3 region has the DNA TGTGCCAGCAGCCCTCAACCGGGACAGGGAGTCGCCCCTGAAAAACTGTTTTTT. This encodes CASSPQPGQGVAPEKLFF. The rearrangement uses TRBV13 and TRBJ1-4; the match to TRBD1 covers 9 bases. CDR1 is PRHDT and CDR2 is FYEKMQ in the germline V gene (reference sequence). V gave up 5 bases and J gave up 7 bases; unmatched junction bases: 17. This CDR3 region has 18 residues.

This chain joins TRBV10-3 and TRBJ2-3, with 10 bases matching TRBD2. Trimming took 9 bases from V and 2 from J; bases not matched to a gene: 17. CDR1 and CDR2 (germline): ENHRY, SYGVKD. The CDR3 runs to 18 residues. Here the CDR3 reads CAIRRQGELAGLTDTQYF. CDR3 in DNA: TGTGCCATTAGGAGACAGGGTGAACTAGCGGGACTCACAGATACGCAGTATTTT.

This clonotype was recorded many times. The genes are TRBV27 and TRBJ2-2, with no clear D. Germline CDR1 reads MNHEY; CDR2 reads SMNVEV (reference sequence). The ends were cut back, 4 bases at V and 3 bases at J, with 18 bases in the middle. The CDR3 runs 17 residues. As DNA, the CDR3 is TGTGCCAGCAGTTCTTTTGTAGGGCCGGTATACACCGGGGAGCTGTTTTTT. Translation gives CASSSFVGPVYTGELFF.

This clonotype was observed once. This chain uses TRBV5-1 with TRBJ2-2, with 13 nucleotides matching TRBD2. Germline assignment: CDR1 SGHRS and CDR2 YFSETQ. The CDR3 has 17 amino acids. With V trimmed by 5 bases and J by 2 bases, 6 bases remained unmatched. CDR3: CASRTGTSGINTGELFF. CDR3 bases: TGCGCCAGCAGAACTGGGACTAGCGGGATTAACACCGGGGAGCTGTTTTTT. Using reference TRBV5-1 and TRBJ2-2 for the parts outside the CDR3, the full variable domain is KAGVTQTPRYLIKTRGQQVTLSCSPISGHRSVSWYQQTPGQGLQFLFEYFSETQRNKGNFPGRFSGRQFSNSRSEMNVSTLELGDSALYLCASRTGTSGINTGELFFGEGSRLTVL.

The gene calls are TRBV9 and TRBJ2-7, with TRBD2 matching 10 bases. The V segment lost 0 bases and the J segment 6 bases; nucleotides outside the gene matches: 9. There are 16 residues in the CDR3. Per the germline V gene, CDR1 is SGDLS and CDR2 is YYNGEE. The CDR3 region has the DNA TGTGCCAGCAGCGTAGGTCTAGCGGGAGAGCCGAGCGAGCAGTACTTC. Its protein product is CASSVGLAGEPSEQYF.